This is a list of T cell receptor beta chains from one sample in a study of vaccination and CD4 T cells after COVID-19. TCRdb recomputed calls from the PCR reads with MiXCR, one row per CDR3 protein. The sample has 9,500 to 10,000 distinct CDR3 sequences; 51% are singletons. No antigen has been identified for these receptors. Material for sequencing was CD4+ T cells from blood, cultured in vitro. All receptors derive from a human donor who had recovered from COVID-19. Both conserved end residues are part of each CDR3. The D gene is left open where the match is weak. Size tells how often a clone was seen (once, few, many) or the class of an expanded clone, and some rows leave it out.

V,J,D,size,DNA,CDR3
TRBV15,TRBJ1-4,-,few,TGTGCCACCAGCCCCACCAGAGGGGCTAATGAAAAACTGTTTTTT,CATSPTRGANEKLFF
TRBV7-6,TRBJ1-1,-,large,TGTGCCAGCAGCTCCCCCGGACAGCACACTGAAGCTTTCTTT,CASSSPGQHTEAFF
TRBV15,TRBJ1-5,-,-,TGTGCCACCAGCAGGGTGACAGGCAGCAATCAGCCCCAGCATTTT,CATSRVTGSNQPQHF
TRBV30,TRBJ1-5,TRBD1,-,TGTGCCTGGAGTCCTAAATCCGGACAGGCCAATCAGCCCCAGCATTTT,CAWSPKSGQANQPQHF
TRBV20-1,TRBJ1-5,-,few,TGCAGTGCTTCGGACAACCTTAGCAATCAGCCCCAGCATTTT,CSASDNLSNQPQHF
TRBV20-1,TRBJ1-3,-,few,TGCAGTGCTAGAACCCGGGGCTCTGGAAACACCATATATTTT,CSARTRGSGNTIYF
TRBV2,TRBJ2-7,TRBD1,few,TGTGCCAGCAGGGGGAATAGACAGGGTGGCGAGCAGTACTTC,CASRGNRQGGEQYF
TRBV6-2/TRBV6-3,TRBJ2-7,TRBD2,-,TGTGCCAGCAGTCGCCTAGCGGGGTTACCCTACGAGCAGTACTTC,CASSRLAGLPYEQYF
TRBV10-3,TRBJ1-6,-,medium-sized,TGTGCATCAGGGAAGGGTGGCTCCTATAATTCACCCCTCCACTTT,CASGKGGSYNSPLHF
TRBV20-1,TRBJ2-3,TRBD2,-,TGCAGTGCGGGACCCGGGACTATCATCAACACAGATACGCAGTATTTT,CSAGPGTIINTDTQYF
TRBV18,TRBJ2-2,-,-,TGTGCCAGCACTACCGGTGCGGAGCTGTTTTTT,CASTTGAELFF
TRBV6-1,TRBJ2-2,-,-,TGTGCCAGCAGTGAAGTCAGGCCCATGGGGGAGCTGTTTTTT,CASSEVRPMGELFF
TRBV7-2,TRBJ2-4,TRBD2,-,TGTGCCAGCAGCCGCTTAGCGGGGTTAAACATTCAGTACTTC,CASSRLAGLNIQYF
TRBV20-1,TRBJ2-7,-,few,TGCAGTGCTCCGCACAGGGAACCCTACGAGCAGTACTTC,CSAPHREPYEQYF
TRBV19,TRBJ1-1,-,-,TGTGCCAGTAGTCCCATGGCGGGGAACACTGAAGCTTTCTTT,CASSPMAGNTEAFF
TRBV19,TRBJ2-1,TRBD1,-,TGTGCCAGTAACAAGGGTGGTGGGGACAGGGTGTCGGATGAGCAGTTCTTC,CASNKGGGDRVSDEQFF
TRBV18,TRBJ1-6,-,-,TGTGCCAGCTCACCACCGGGACGCACTATCCTCCACTTT,CASSPPGRTILHF
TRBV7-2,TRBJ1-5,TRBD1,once,TGTGCCAGCAGCCCCAGGGGGGACAGCTATCAGCCCCAGCATTTT,CASSPRGDSYQPQHF
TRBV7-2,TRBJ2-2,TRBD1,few,TGTGCCAGCAGCACCGACAGGGGTTTCACCGGGGAGCTGTTTTTT,CASSTDRGFTGELFF
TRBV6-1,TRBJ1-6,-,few,TGTGCCAGCAGTGCCTGGGACACATTAAACAATTCACCCCTCCACTTT,CASSAWDTLNNSPLHF
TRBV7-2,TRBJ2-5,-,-,TGTGCCAGCAGCTTAAGCCCGACGCAAGAGACCCAGTACTTC,CASSLSPTQETQYF
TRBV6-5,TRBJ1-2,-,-,TGTGCCAGCAGTTCTGGAGGGCGAGATAGCTACACCTTC,CASSSGGRDSYTF
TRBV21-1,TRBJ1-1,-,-,TGTGCCAGAATCCCAAAGTACAGGGGGGGTGAAGCTTTCTTT,CARIPKYRGGEAFF
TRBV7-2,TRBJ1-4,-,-,TGTGCCACAGGGGAGCCTAATGAAAAACTGTTTTTT,CATGEPNEKLFF
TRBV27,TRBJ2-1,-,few,TGTGCCAGCAGTTTCCCCCCGGCCGAGCAGTTCTTC,CASSFPPAEQFF
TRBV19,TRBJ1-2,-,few,TGTGCCTTAGGAACAGCGGGCGGCTACACCTTC,CALGTAGGYTF
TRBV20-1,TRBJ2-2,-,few,TGCAGTGCTAGCCCGGGACAGAACACCGGGGAGCTGTTTTTT,CSASPGQNTGELFF
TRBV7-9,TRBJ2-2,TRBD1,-,TGTGCCAGCAGCAGGAGTGGGACAGGGGACACCGGGGAGCTGTTTTTT,CASSRSGTGDTGELFF
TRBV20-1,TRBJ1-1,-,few,TGCAGTGCTGGGCGGACAGCTGAAGCTTTCTTT,CSAGRTAEAFF
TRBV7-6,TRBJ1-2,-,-,TGTGCCAGCAGCTTAAGGGGGGACCCCTCTTTGGGCTACACCTTC,CASSLRGDPSLGYTF
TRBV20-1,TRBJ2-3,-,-,TGCAGTGCTACCCGGGACAGCACAGATACGCAGTATTTT,CSATRDSTDTQYF
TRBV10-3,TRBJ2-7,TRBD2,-,TGTGCCACCACGGGTACTAGCGCCAGCTCCTACGAGCAGTACTTC,CATTGTSASSYEQYF
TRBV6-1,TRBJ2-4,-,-,TGTGCCAGCAGTGAAGGGGTTCCGATGGGCAAAAACATTCAGTACTTC,CASSEGVPMGKNIQYF
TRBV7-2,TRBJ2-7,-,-,TGTGCCAGCAGCTTAAATCTGGGAGAGCAGTACTTC,CASSLNLGEQYF
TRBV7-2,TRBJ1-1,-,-,TGTGCCAGCAGCTTAGCGGGTGGACGGGAAGCTTTCTTT,CASSLAGGREAFF
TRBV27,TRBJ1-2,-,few,TGTGCCAGCAGTTTAGCCCAGGGCAACCTCTATGGCTACACCTTC,CASSLAQGNLYGYTF
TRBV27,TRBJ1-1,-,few,TGTGCCAGCAGTTATGGTGGAGGTAACACTGAAGCTTTCTTT,CASSYGGGNTEAFF
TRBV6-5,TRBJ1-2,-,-,TGTGCCAGCAGTTACCCTGCCAGAGCTAACTATGGCTACACCTTC,CASSYPARANYGYTF
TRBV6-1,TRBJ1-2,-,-,TGTGCCAGCTCATGGGAGGACTATGGCTACACCTTC,CASSWEDYGYTF
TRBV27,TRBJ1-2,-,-,TGTGCCAGCAGGCGGGGGCAGCCGTTTAACTATGGCTACACCTTC,CASRRGQPFNYGYTF
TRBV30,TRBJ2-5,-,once,TGTGCCTGGAGTGTACCAAGCCGCAGTCAGGAGACCCAGTACTTC,CAWSVPSRSQETQYF
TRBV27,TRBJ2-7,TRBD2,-,TGTGCCAGCAGTCCTCTGGCGGGAGGAACCTACGAGCAGTACTTC,CASSPLAGGTYEQYF
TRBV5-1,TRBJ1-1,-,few,TGCGCCAGCAGCTTGGATAGCGGGAAGAACACTGAAGCTTTCTTT,CASSLDSGKNTEAFF
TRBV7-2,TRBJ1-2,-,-,TGTGCCAGCAGCTTAGGAGTTTTAGGGGTGGGTGGCTACACCTTC,CASSLGVLGVGGYTF
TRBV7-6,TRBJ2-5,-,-,TGTGCCAGCAGCTTAGGGACGGTCCCGGGGACCCAGTACTTC,CASSLGTVPGTQYF
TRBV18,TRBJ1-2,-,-,TGTGCCAGCTCACCAGGGGTCGACTATGGCTACACCTTC,CASSPGVDYGYTF
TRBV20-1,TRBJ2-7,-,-,TGCAGTGCTAGAGATCCGGACTGGCCCTACGAGCAGTACTTC,CSARDPDWPYEQYF
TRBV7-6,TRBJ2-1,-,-,TGTGCCAGCAGCTTAGAGGGACCCTACAATGAGCAGTTCTTC,CASSLEGPYNEQFF
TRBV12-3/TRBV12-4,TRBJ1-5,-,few,TGTGCCAGCAGTTCGGGCGCCTTGCAGCCCCAGCATTTT,CASSSGALQPQHF
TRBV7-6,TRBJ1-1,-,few,TGTGCCAGCAGCTTCCAACCGGGGATAGAAGCTTTCTTT,CASSFQPGIEAFF
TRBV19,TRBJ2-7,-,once,TGTGCCAGTAGTAGACGGGAGGGGGCCGCCTACGAGCAGTACTTC,CASSRREGAAYEQYF
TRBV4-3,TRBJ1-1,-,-,TGCGCCAGCAGCCAAGAGGGGGGCGGGGAGGCCACTGAAGCTTTCTTT,CASSQEGGGEATEAFF